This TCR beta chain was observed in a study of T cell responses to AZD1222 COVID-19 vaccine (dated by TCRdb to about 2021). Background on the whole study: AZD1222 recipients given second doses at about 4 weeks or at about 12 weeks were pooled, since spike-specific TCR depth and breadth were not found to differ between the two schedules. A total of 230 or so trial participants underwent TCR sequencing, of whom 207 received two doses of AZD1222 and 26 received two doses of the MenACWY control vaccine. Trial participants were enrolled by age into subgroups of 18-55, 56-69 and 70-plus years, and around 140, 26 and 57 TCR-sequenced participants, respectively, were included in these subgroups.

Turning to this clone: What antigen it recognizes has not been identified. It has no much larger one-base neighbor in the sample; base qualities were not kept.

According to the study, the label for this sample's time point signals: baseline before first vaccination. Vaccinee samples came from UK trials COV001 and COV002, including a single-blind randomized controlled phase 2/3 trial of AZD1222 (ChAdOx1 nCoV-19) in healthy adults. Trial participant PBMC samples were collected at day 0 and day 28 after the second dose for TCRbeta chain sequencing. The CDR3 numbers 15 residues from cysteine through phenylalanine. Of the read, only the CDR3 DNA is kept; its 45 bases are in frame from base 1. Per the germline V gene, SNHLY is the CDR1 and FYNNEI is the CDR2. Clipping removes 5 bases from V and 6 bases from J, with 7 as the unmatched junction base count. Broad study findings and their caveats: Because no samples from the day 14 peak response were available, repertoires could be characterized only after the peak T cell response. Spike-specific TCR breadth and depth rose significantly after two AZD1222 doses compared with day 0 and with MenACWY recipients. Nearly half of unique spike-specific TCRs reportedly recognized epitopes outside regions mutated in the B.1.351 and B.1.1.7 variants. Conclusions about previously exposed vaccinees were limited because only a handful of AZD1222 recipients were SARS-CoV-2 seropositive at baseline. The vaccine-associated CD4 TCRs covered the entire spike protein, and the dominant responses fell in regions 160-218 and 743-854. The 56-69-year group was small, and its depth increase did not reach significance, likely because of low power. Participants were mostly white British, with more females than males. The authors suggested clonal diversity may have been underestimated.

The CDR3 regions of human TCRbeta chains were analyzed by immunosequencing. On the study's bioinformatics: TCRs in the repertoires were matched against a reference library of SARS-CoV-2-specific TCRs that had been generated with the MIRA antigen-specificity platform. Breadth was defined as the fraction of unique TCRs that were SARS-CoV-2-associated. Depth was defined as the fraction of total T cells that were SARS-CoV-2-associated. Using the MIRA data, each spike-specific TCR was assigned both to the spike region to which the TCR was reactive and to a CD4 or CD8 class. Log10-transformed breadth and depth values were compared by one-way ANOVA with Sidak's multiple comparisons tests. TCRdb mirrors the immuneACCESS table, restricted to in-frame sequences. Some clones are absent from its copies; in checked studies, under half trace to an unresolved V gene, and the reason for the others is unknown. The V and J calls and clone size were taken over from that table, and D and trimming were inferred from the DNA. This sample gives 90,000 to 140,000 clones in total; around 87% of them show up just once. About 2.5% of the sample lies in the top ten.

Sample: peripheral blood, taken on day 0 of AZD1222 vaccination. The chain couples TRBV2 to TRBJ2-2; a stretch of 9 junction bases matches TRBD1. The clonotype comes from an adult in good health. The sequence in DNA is TGTGCCAGCAGTCCGGGACAGGGTTCCTCCGGGGAGCTGTTTTTT. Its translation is CASSPGQGSSGELFF.